Listed here are 11 T cell receptor beta chains from one sample, sequenced in a study of blood T cell repertoires in COVID-19. TCRdb keeps only in-frame clones here, not all; method: immunoSEQ multiplex PCR. The sample contains 250,000 to 300,000 clones, 87% of which appear only once. The sample was peripheral blood. The receptors shown here come from a woman aged 45-65 years who had recovered from COVID-19.

This clone is a singleton in its sample. The V and J genes are TRBV7-9 and TRBJ1-5; TRBD1 might be the D (5 bases). This CDR3 comprises 14 residues. The V end lost 1 base, the J end lost 4 bases, and 8 bases lay between the germline ends. CDR1 is SEHNR and CDR2 is FQNEAQ in the germline V gene (reference sequence). Here the CDR3 DNA reads TGTGCCAGCAGCTTAGGGACAAAAAATCAGCCCCAGCATTTT. Translated: CASSLGTKNQPQHF.

This rearrangement joins TRBV7-8 to TRBJ2-7; maybe TRBD2 (5 bases). V dropped 1 base and J dropped 2 bases, with 18 bases sitting between them. Looked up from germline, CDR1 is SGHVS and CDR2 is FQNEAQ. The CDR3 is made up of 17 amino acids. The CDR3 bases are TGTGCCAGCAGCTTAGACTCCCTGGCCGGGCGGGCCTACGAGCAGTACTTC. It specifies CASSLDSLAGRAYEQYF.

This chain uses TRBV20-1 with TRBJ2-7; no firm D call. This CDR3 is built from 11 residues. Per germline, CDR1 DFQATT and CDR2 SNEGSKA (reference sequence). V was cut by 6 bases and J by 5 bases, with 11 bases left in between. CDR3 loop: CSATGLDEQYF. The CDR3 nucleotides read TGCAGTGCCACTGGCCTAGACGAGCAGTACTTC.

The rearrangement joins TRBV5-1 to TRBJ2-1; D perhaps matches TRBD1 (6 bases). Trimming cost V 4 bases and J 5 bases, with 10 bases left between them. CDR3 length: 13 amino acids. The V gene's germline CDR1 is SGHRS and CDR2 YFSETQ. The CDR3 DNA sequence: TGCGCCAGCAGCCTTGGACAGCACAATGAGCAGTTCTTC. This gives the protein CASSLGQHNEQFF.

This chain's CDR3 is CASSPGVSGYTF. The CDR3 nucleotides are TGCGCCAGCAGCCCGGGGGTATCTGGCTACACCTTC. The chain employs TRBV5-1 and TRBJ1-2; D may be TRBD1 (5 bases). The length of the CDR3 is 12 residues. From germline, CDR1 is SGHRS and CDR2 YFSETQ. Trimming stripped 4 bases from V and 7 bases from J, with 11 bases between. Full variable domain (rest looked up from reference TRBV5-1 and TRBJ1-2): KAGVTQTPRYLIKTRGQQVTLSCSPISGHRSVSWYQQTPGQGLQFLFEYFSETQRNKGNFPGRFSGRQFSNSRSEMNVSTLELGDSALYLCASSPGVSGYTFGSGTRLTVV.

The chain combines TRBV6-2 or TRBV6-3 with TRBJ1-5, with a possible D match to TRBD1 (5 bases). The germline V gene encodes CDR1 MNHEY and CDR2 SVGEGT. The CDR3 is 15 amino acids. V shed 2 bases and J shed 4 bases, with 12 bases lying between them. The CDR3 DNA is TGTGCCAGCAGTTACGTCGACAGCTGGAATCAGCCCCAGCATTTT. Residues: CASSYVDSWNQPQHF.

The chain uses TRBV5-6 and TRBJ2-5; 8 positions match TRBD1. Per the germline V gene, CDR1 is SGHDT and CDR2 is YYEEEE. V gave up 2 bases and J gave up 7 bases; unmatched junction bases: 10. CDR3 length: 15 amino acids. This chain's CDR3 is CASSFGFGGQATQYF. The CDR3 region has the DNA TGTGCCAGCAGCTTCGGATTTGGGGGACAGGCGACCCAGTACTTC.

The genes are TRBV2 and TRBJ2-3, with 8 bases that match TRBD2. The CDR3 is made up of 16 amino acids. Germline CDR1 SNHLY, CDR2 FYNNEI. J gave up 1 base and V 1 base, and 4 bases lay outside the gene matches. CDR3 region: CASSEVVGLGTDTQYF. The CDR3 region has the DNA TGTGCCAGCAGTGAAGTGGTGGGACTAGGCACAGATACGCAGTATTTT.

The chain has TRBV5-5 and TRBJ1-2, with no clear D. CDR1 is SGHKS, CDR2 YYEKEE, per germline (reference sequence). Trimming cost V 2 bases and J 3 bases, with 11 bases left between them. The length of the CDR3 is 14 residues. The CDR3 bases are TGTGCCAGCAGCTTAGAGTTCCCTCACTATGGCTACACCTTC. This encodes CASSLEFPHYGYTF.

The rearrangement joins TRBV9 to TRBJ1-3; 8 bases map to TRBD1. Unmatched junction bases numbered 14, after V lost 1 base and J lost 2 bases. Germline assignment: CDR1 SGDLS and CDR2 YYNGEE. The CDR3 totals 19 residues. The CDR3 DNA reads TGTGCCAGCAGCGTAACCCCCAATCAGGGGGCATCTGCTGGAAACACCATATATTTT. Translating it yields CASSVTPNQGASAGNTIYF.

The gene calls are TRBV6-5 and TRBJ2-2, with a possible D match to TRBD2 (5 bases). Germline V gives CDR1 MNHEY, CDR2 SVGAGI. The CDR3 contains 13 residues. V was clipped by 8 bases and J by 2 bases, with 9 bases between them. The CDR3 DNA reads as TGTGCCAGCTCGTCGGGAAACACCGGGGAGCTGTTTTTT. Amino acid sequence: CASSSGNTGELFF.